Here is one T cell receptor (beta chain) with its context. This sample is drawn from a study of T cells in Graves' hyperthyroidism and ophthalmopathy. TCR beta CDR3 regions were amplified from RNA. The primer set for the first-round RT-PCR of the TCR CDR3 was HTBI. TCRdb passed the multiplex PCR reads through MiXCR, listing each CDR3 protein once. Of about 320,000 distinct CDR3 sequences in the sample, over 15% were seen once. Trimming removed 1 base from V and 0 bases from J, with 14 bases in between. The CDR3 contains 16 residues. CDR1 is SGDLS, CDR2 YYNGEE, per germline. The TCR was taken from a man aged 30 to 39 with Graves' hyperthyroidism. Sequencing was done on a sample of blood. The rearrangement uses TRBV9 and TRBJ2-7; D remains ambiguous. This CDR3 reads CASSVSRTSLSYEQYF. CDR3 bases: TGTGCCAGCAGCGTATCCCGCACGAGTCTCTCCTACGAGCAGTACTTC.